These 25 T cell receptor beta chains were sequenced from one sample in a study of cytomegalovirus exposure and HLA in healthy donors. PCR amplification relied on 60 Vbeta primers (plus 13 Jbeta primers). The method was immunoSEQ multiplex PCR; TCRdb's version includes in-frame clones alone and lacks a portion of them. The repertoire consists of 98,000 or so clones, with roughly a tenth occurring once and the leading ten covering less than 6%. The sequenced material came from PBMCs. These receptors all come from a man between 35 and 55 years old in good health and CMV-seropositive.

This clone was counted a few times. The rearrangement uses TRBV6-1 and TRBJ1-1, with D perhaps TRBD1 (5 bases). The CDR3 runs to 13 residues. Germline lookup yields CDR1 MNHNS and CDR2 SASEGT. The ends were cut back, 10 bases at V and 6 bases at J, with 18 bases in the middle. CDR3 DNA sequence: TGTGCCACGACGCAGGGTGTCGAGGCTGAAGCTTTCTTT. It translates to CATTQGVEAEAFF.

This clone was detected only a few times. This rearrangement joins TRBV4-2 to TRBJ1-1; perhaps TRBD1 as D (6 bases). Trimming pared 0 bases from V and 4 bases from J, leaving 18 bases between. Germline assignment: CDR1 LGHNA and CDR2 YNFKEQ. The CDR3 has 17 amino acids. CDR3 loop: CASSQESGARRPTEAFF. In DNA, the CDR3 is TGTGCCAGCAGCCAAGAATCAGGGGCCAGAAGGCCCACTGAAGCTTTCTTT.

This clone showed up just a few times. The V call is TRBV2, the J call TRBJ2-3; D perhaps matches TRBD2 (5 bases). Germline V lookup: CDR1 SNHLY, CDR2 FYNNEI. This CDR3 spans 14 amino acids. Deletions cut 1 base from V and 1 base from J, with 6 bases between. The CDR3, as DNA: TGTGCCAGCAGTGAAGGGCGGGGCACAGATACGCAGTATTTT. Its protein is CASSEGRGTDTQYF.

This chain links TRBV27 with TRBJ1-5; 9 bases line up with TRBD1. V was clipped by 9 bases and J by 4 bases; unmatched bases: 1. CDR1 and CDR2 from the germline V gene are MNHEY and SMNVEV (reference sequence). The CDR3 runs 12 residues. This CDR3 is CASGTGNQPQHF. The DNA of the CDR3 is TGTGCCAGTGGGACAGGGAATCAGCCCCAGCATTTT.

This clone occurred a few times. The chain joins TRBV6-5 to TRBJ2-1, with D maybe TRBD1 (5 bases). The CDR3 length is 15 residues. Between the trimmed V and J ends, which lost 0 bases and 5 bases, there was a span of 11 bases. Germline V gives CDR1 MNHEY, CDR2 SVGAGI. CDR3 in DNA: TGTGCCAGCAGTTACTCGACAGTTAGTCACAATGAGCAGTTCTTC. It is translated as CASSYSTVSHNEQFF.

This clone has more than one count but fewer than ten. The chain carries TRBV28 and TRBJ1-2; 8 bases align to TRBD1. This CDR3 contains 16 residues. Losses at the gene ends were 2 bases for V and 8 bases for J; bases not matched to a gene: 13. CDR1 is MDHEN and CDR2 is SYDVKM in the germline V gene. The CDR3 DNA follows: TGTGCCAGCAGTTTAATCTCCGGGGACAGGTGGGGAGGCTACACCTTC. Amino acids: CASSLISGDRWGGYTF.

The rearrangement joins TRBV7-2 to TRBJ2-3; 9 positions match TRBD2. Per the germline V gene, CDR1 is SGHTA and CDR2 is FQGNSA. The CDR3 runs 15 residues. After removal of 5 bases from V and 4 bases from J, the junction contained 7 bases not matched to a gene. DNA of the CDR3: TGTGCCAGCAGCAGTAGCCTAGCGGGGCCAGATACGCAGTATTTT. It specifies CASSSSLAGPDTQYF.

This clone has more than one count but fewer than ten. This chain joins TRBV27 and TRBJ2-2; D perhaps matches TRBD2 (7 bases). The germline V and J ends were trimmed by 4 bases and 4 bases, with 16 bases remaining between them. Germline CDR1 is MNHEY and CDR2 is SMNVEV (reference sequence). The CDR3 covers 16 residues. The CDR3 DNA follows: TGTGCCAGCAGTTCGGGGGGCTCTCGAAGCACCGGGGAGCTGTTTTTT. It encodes CASSSGGSRSTGELFF.

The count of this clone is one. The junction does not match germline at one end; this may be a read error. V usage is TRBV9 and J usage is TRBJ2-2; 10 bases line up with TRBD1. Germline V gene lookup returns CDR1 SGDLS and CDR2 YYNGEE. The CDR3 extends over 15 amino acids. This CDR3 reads CASSTTGGDTGDLFF. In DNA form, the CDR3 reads TGTGCCAGCAGCACGACAGGGGGCGACACCGGGGATCTGTTTTTT.

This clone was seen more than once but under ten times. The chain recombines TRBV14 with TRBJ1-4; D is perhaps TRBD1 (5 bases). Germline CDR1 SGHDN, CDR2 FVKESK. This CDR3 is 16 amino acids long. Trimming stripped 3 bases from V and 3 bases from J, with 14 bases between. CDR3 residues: CASSQSSGPPNEKLFF. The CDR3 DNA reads TGTGCCAGCAGCCAGTCCTCAGGGCCACCTAATGAAAAACTGTTTTTT.

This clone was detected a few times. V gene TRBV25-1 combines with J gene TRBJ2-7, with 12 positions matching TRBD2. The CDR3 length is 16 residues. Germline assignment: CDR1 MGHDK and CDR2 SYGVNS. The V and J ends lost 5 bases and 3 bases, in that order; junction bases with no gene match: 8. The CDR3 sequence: CASSLSSGREGYEQYF. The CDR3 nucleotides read TGTGCCAGCAGTCTCTCTAGCGGGAGGGAGGGCTACGAGCAGTACTTC.

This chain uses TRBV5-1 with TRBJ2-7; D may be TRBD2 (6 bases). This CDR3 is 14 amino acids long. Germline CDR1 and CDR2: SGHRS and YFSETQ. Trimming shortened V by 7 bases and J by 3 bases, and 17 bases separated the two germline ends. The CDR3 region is CASALSGFNYEQYF. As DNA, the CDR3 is TGCGCCAGCGCGCTTAGCGGTTTCAACTACGAGCAGTACTTC.

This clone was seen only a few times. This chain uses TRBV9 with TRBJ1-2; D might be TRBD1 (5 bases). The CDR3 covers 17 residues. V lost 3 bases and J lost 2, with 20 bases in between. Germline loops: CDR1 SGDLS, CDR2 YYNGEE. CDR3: CASSAFRGVMGNYGYTF. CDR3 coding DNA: TGTGCCAGCAGCGCTTTTAGGGGTGTCATGGGAAACTATGGCTACACCTTC. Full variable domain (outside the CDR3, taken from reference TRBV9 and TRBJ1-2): DSGVTQTPKHLITATGQRVTLRCSPRSGDLSVYWYQQSLDQGLQFLIQYYNGEERAKGNILERFSAQQFPDLHSELNLSSLELGDSALYFCASSAFRGVMGNYGYTFGSGTRLTVV.

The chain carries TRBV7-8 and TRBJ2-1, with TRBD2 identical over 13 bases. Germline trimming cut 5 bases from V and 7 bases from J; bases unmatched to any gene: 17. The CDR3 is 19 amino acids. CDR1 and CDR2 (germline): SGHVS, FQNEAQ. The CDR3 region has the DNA TGTGCCAGCAGCACCCGGGGAAAGACTAGCGGGAGGAAAGGGAATGAGCAGTTCTTC. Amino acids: CASSTRGKTSGRKGNEQFF.

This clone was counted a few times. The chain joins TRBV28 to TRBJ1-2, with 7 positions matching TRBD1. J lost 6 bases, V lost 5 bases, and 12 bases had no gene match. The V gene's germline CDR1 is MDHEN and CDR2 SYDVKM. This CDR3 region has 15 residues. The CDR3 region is CASSLTLDRRHGYTF. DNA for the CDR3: TGTGCCAGCAGTCTCACCCTGGACAGGAGACATGGCTACACCTTC.

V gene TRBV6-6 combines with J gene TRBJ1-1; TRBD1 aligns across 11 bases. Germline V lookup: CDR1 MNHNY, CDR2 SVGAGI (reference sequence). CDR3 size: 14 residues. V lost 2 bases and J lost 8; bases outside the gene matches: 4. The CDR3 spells CASSYPGTGGEAFF. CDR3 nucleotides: TGTGCCAGCAGTTACCCGGGGACAGGGGGAGAAGCTTTCTTT.

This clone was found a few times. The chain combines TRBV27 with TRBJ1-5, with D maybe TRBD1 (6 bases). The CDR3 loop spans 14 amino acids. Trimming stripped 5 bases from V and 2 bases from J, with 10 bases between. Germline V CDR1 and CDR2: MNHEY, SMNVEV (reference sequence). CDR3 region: CASSPGTRNQPQHF. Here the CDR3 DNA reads TGTGCCAGCAGTCCCGGGACACGCAATCAGCCCCAGCATTTT.

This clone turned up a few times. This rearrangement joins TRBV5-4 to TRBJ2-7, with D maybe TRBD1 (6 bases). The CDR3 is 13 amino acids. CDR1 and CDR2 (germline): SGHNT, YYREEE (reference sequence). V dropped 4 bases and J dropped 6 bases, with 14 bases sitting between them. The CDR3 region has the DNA TGTGCCAGCAGCGCTGGACAGCCTCTCGAGCAGTACTTC. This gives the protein CASSAGQPLEQYF.

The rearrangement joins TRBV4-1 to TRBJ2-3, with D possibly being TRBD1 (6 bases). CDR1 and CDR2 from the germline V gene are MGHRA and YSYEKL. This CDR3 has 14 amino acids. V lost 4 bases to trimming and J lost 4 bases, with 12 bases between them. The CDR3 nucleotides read TGCGCCAGCAGCCGAGGACAGCGAGCAGATACGCAGTATTTT. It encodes CASSRGQRADTQYF.

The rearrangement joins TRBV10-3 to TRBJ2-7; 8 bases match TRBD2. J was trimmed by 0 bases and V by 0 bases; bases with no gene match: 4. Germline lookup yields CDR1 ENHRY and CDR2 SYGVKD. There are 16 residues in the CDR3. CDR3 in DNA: TGTGCCATCAGTGAGTCGGAGCGGGAGAACTCCTACGAGCAGTACTTC. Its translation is CAISESERENSYEQYF.

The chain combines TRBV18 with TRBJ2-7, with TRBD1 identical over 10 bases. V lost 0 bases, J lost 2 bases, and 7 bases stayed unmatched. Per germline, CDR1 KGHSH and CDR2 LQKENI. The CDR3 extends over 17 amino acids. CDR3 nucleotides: TGTGCCAGCTCACCACCTGGGACAGGGGTTATCCCCTACGAGCAGTACTTC. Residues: CASSPPGTGVIPYEQYF.

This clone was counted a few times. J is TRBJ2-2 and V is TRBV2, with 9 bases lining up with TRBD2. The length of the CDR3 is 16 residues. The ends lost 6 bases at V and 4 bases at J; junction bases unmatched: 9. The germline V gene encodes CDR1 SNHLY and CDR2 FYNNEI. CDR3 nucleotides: TGTGCCAGCAGAGCGCGGACTAGCGTAGGCACCGGGGAGCTGTTTTTT. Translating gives CASRARTSVGTGELFF.

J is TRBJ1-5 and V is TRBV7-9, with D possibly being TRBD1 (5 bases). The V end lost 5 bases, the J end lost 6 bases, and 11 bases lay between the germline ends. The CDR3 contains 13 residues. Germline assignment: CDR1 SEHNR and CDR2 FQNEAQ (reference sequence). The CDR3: CASSLSGVQPQHF. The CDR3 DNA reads TGTGCCAGCAGCCTTTCGGGGGTTCAGCCCCAGCATTTT. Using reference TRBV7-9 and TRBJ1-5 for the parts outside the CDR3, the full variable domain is DTGVSQNPRHKITKRGQNVTFRCDPISEHNRLYWYRQTLGQGPEFLTYFQNEAQLEKSRLLSDRFSAERPKGSFSTLEIQRTEQGDSAMYLCASSLSGVQPQHFGDGTRLSIL.

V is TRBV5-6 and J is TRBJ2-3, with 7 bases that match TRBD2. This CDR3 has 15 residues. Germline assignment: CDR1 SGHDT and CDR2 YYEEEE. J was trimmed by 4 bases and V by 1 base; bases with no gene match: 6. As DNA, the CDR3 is TGTGCCAGCAGCTTGAGGACTAGTTTTTCAGATACGCAGTATTTT. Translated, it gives CASSLRTSFSDTQYF. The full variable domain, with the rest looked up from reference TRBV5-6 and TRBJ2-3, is DAGVTQSPTHLIKTRGQQVTLRCSPKSGHDTVSWYQQALGQGPQFIFQYYEEEERQRGNFPDRFSGHQFPNYSSELNVNALLLGDSALYLCASSLRTSFSDTQYFGPGTRLTVL.

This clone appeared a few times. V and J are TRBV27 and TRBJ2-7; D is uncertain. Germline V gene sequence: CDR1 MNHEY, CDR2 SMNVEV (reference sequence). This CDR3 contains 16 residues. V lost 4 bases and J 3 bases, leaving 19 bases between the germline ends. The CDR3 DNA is TGTGCCAGCAGTTGTGGGCCTCTACAACCTTGCTACGAGCAGTACTTC. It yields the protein CASSCGPLQPCYEQYF.